Following are 26 T cell receptor beta chains from one sample sequenced in a study of blood T cells in healthy people across ages. Primed by a sample-barcoded 5' primer and a J-beta primer mix, a second PCR proceeded for about 7 to 11 cycles. MiXCR, run by TCRdb on the 5' RACE reads, gives a single entry per CDR3 protein. The sample lists roughly 2 million distinct CDR3 sequences, roughly 50% occurring once. Sequencing was performed on blood. These receptors all come from a woman between 40 and 55 years old in good health.

The chain is built from TRBV4-3 and TRBJ2-1, with no clear D. Looked up from germline, CDR1 is LGHNA and CDR2 is YSLEER. With 0 bases removed from V and 0 bases from J, the gap between germline ends came to 24 bases. CDR3 length equals 21 residues. CDR3 in amino acids: CASSQDMSFGKVESSYNEQFF. The CDR3 DNA is TGCGCCAGCAGCCAAGATATGAGCTTTGGGAAGGTTGAGAGCTCCTACAATGAGCAGTTCTTC.

This clonotype was seen a few times. This rearrangement joins TRBV12-3 or TRBV12-4 to TRBJ2-7; no definite D call. This CDR3 is 15 amino acids long. The ends were cut back, 3 bases at V and 0 bases at J, with 12 bases in the middle. CDR3 amino acids: CASSLSARFSYEQYF. The CDR3, as DNA: TGTGCCAGCAGTTTGAGTGCCCGGTTCTCCTACGAGCAGTACTTC.

The chain has TRBV6-1 and TRBJ2-7; D call uncertain. This CDR3 has 14 residues. With 6 bases removed from V and 6 bases from J, the gap between germline ends came to 18 bases. CDR1 is MNHNS and CDR2 is SASEGT in the germline V gene. The chain's CDR3 is CASSEPFLTREQYF. The CDR3 DNA follows: TGTGCCAGCAGCGAGCCATTTTTAACGCGCGAGCAGTACTTC.

In this sample, this clonotype turned up a few times. V gene TRBV10-1 combines with J gene TRBJ2-7; D is ambiguous. The germline CDR1 and CDR2 sequences are WNHNN and SYGVQD (reference sequence). The CDR3 loop spans 13 amino acids. V dropped 6 bases and J dropped 7 bases, with 16 bases sitting between them. The CDR3, as DNA: TGCGCCAGCAGCGTGGGTCCTACCGGGGAGCAGTACTTC. Encoded protein: CASSVGPTGEQYF.

The chain joins TRBV7-2 to TRBJ2-3; 14 bases map to TRBD2. The CDR3 spans 17 residues. Germline V CDR1 and CDR2: SGHTA, FQGNSA. J lost 2 bases, V lost 4 bases, and 5 bases had no gene match. CDR3 in amino acids: CASSSTGLAGVTDTQYF. Written as DNA, the CDR3 is TGTGCCAGCAGCTCGACGGGACTAGCGGGGGTCACAGATACGCAGTATTTT.

This chain uses TRBV7-2 with TRBJ1-2; D gene unclear. This CDR3 is built from 13 residues. Trimming took off 2 bases at V and 3 bases at J, with 7 bases between the two ends. The germline gives CDR1 SGHTA, CDR2 FQGNSA. The CDR3 DNA reads TGTGCCAGCAGCTTAATCAGTTACTATGGCTACACCTTC. Its protein product is CASSLISYYGYTF. Complete variable domain (other parts from reference TRBV7-2 and TRBJ1-2): GAGVSQSPSNKVTEKGKDVELRCDPISGHTALYWYRQSLGQGLEFLIYFQGNSAPDKSGLPSDRFSAERTGGSVSTLTIQRTQQEDSAVYLCASSLISYYGYTFGSGTRLTVV.

Regarding this clonotype: At one end the junction does not follow the germline gene, possibly because of a read error. The rearrangement uses TRBV20-1 and TRBJ2-1, with TRBD1 matching 8 bases. The CDR3 runs to 14 residues. CDR1 and CDR2 (germline): DFQATT, SNEGSKA (reference sequence). DNA of the CDR3: TGCAGTGCCGACAGGACAGGGAATTACAGTGAGCAGTTCTTC. Translating gives CSADRTGNYSEQFF.

This clonotype was seen only a few times. The chain recombines TRBV28 with TRBJ2-7; possible D gene TRBD1, 6 bases. The CDR3 is 13 amino acids. The V and J ends lost 6 bases and 5 bases respectively, with 14 bases between them. Germline V gene lookup returns CDR1 MDHEN and CDR2 SYDVKM. The CDR3 sequence is CASRPTGLHEQYF. In nucleotides, the CDR3 is TGTGCCAGCAGGCCAACAGGGTTGCACGAGCAGTACTTC. Supplemented by reference TRBV28 and TRBJ2-7, the full variable domain reads DVKVTQSSRYLVKRTGEKVFLECVQDMDHENMFWYRQDPGLGLRLIYFSYDVKMKEKGDIPEGYSVSREKKERFSLILESASTNQTSMYLCASRPTGLHEQYFGPGTRLTVT.

The chain employs TRBV2 and TRBJ2-5; 7 nucleotides line up with TRBD2. Germline V gene data show CDR1 as SNHLY and CDR2 as FYNNEI. The CDR3 spans 18 residues. The V segment lost 6 bases and the J segment 3 bases; nucleotides outside the gene matches: 19. CDR3 DNA sequence: TGTGCCAGCAGCTCAGGAGTAGGTGGACTAGGTTTGAAAGAGACCCAGTACTTC. Translated: CASSSGVGGLGLKETQYF.

This clonotype has just one count. In nucleotides, the CDR3 is TGTGCCAGCAAGCTCGGGGCGACAGGCCGCAGTAGGGAGACCCAGTTCTTC. Protein: CASKLGATGRSRETQFF. V and J are TRBV11-2 and TRBJ2-1; maybe TRBD1 (6 bases). CDR1 SGHAT and CDR2 FQNNGV come from the germline V gene. Trimming took off 7 bases at V and 13 bases at J, with 32 bases between the two ends. This CDR3 comprises 17 residues.

This clonotype was found a few times. The chain recombines TRBV5-1 with TRBJ2-1; TRBD1 matches 10 bases. Losses at the gene ends were 3 bases for V and 11 bases for J; bases not matched to a gene: 5. The CDR3 length is 13 residues. Germline V gene lookup returns CDR1 SGHRS and CDR2 YFSETQ. CDR3 sequence reads: CASSSTGGEQQFF. The CDR3 DNA sequence: TGCGCCAGCAGCTCGACAGGGGGCGAACAGCAGTTCTTC.

The sample holds a few counts of this clonotype. The chain employs TRBV9 and TRBJ2-5; a possible D gene is TRBD1 (5 bases). The CDR3 spans 14 residues. The germline V gene has CDR1 SGDLS and CDR2 YYNGEE. Trimming pared 4 bases from V and 1 base from J, leaving 11 bases between. The CDR3 loop reads CASSSWGSQETQYF. The CDR3 DNA reads TGTGCCAGCAGCTCCTGGGGCAGCCAAGAGACCCAGTACTTC.

This clonotype was seen ten or more times. The chain uses TRBV28 and TRBJ2-7; D is undetermined. CDR1 and CDR2 from the germline V gene are MDHEN and SYDVKM. CDR3 length: 13 amino acids. Trimming took off 11 bases at V and 0 bases at J, with 14 bases between the two ends. The CDR3 region is CAGQTASSYEQYF. CDR3 nucleotides: TGTGCCGGGCAGACGGCCAGCTCCTACGAGCAGTACTTC.

The rearrangement joins TRBV7-3 to TRBJ1-5; 8 bases are a match to TRBD1. The V and J ends lost 5 bases and 7 bases, in that order; junction bases with no gene match: 4. Germline lookup yields CDR1 SGHTA and CDR2 FQGTGA. The CDR3 has 13 amino acids. The DNA for the CDR3 is TGTGCCAGCAGCGCGGACAGGGAACAGCCCCAGCATTTT. This sequence encodes CASSADREQPQHF.

This clonotype was picked up one time. The rearrangement links TRBV2 to TRBJ1-6; 7 bases are shared with TRBD1. The CDR3 length is 13 residues. The ends lost 4 bases at V and 10 bases at J; junction bases unmatched: 4. Germline values: CDR1 SNHLY, CDR2 FYNNEI. In DNA, the CDR3 is TGTGCCAGCAGTGCTGGGGACAGCTCACCCCTCCACTTT. This gives the protein CASSAGDSSPLHF.

In this sample, this clonotype turned up a few times. The chain has TRBV5-1 and TRBJ2-7; 7 nucleotides line up with TRBD1. Trimming cost V 4 bases and J 4 bases; bases outside gene matches: 8. CDR1 SGHRS and CDR2 YFSETQ come from the germline V gene. The CDR3 runs 14 residues. The CDR3 nucleotides are TGCGCCAGCAGCGTGACAGGGACCAAATACGAGCAGTACTTC. Its translation is CASSVTGTKYEQYF.

Comment on this clonotype: At one of its ends the junction is not consistent with the germline gene, which may arise from a read error. V and J are TRBV6-1 and TRBJ2-5; TRBD1 is a possible D gene (5 bases). Germline V gene data show CDR1 as MNHNS and CDR2 as SASEGT. The CDR3 runs to 13 residues. DNA of the CDR3: TGTGCTTCTAATAGGGGTTACCAAGAGACCCTGTACTTC. Residues: CASNRGYQETLYF.

The chain combines TRBV28 with TRBJ2-7, with 7 bases lining up with TRBD1. The germline V gene has CDR1 MDHEN and CDR2 SYDVKM. V lost 5 bases to trimming and J lost 0 bases; unmatched junction nucleotides: 7. The CDR3 consists of 15 residues. The CDR3 nucleotides read TGTGCCAGCAGTCCGACAGGGTTCAGCTCCTACGAGCAGTACTTC. It translates to CASSPTGFSSYEQYF.

Only one count was recorded for this clonotype. The genes are TRBV4-3 and TRBJ2-3; 10 bases are a match to TRBD2. CDR1 LGHNA and CDR2 YSLEER come from the germline V gene. The CDR3 length is 16 residues. Losses at the gene ends were 0 bases for V and 5 bases for J; bases not matched to a gene: 5. Written as DNA, the CDR3 is TGCGCCAGCAGCCAAGATCCGACTAGCGGGCTAGATACGCAGTATTTT. Its translation is CASSQDPTSGLDTQYF.

This chain joins TRBV2 and TRBJ1-2, with D hard to call. Trimming shortened V by 3 bases and J by 6 bases, and 11 bases separated the two germline ends. This CDR3 comprises 13 residues. Germline-derived CDR1 and CDR2 are SNHLY and FYNNEI. The CDR3 sequence: CASSEVSLNGYTF. CDR3 sequence (DNA): TGTGCCAGCAGTGAGGTTAGTCTCAATGGCTACACCTTC.

This clonotype was seen a few times. The genes are TRBV7-9 and TRBJ2-7; 11 nucleotides match TRBD2. CDR3 length: 16 amino acids. The ends lost 4 bases at V and 0 bases at J; junction bases unmatched: 5. Germline V gene lookup returns CDR1 SEHNR and CDR2 FQNEAQ (reference sequence). The CDR3 spells CASSSSLAGDSYEQYF. In DNA, the CDR3 is TGTGCCAGCAGCTCCTCACTAGCGGGGGACTCCTACGAGCAGTACTTC. Using reference TRBV7-9 and TRBJ2-7 for the parts outside the CDR3, the full variable domain is DTGVSQNPRHKITKRGQNVTFRCDPISEHNRLYWYRQTLGQGPEFLTYFQNEAQLEKSRLLSDRFSAERPKGSFSTLEIQRTEQGDSAMYLCASSSSLAGDSYEQYFGPGTRLTVT.

The gene calls are TRBV20-1 and TRBJ2-1, with D perhaps assigned TRBD1 or TRBD2 (5 bases each). The CDR3 runs 12 residues. CDR1 is DFQATT, CDR2 SNEGSKA, per germline (reference sequence). V was clipped by 4 bases and J by 5 bases, with 9 bases between them. The CDR3 reads CSATRDDNEQFF. CDR3 bases: TGCAGTGCTACCCGGGACGACAATGAGCAGTTCTTC.

The gene calls are TRBV20-1 and TRBJ2-5; the D gene is possibly TRBD2 (6 bases). Germline-derived CDR1 and CDR2 are DFQATT and SNEGSKA (reference sequence). V was clipped by 6 bases and J by 4 bases, with 18 bases between them. This CDR3 comprises 14 residues. The CDR3 sequence: CSAAGLSSGETQYF. CDR3 DNA: TGCAGTGCGGCGGGGTTATCTTCGGGAGAGACCCAGTACTTC.

This clonotype was picked up a small number of times. V and J are TRBV10-3 and TRBJ2-5; tentatively, D is TRBD1 or TRBD2 (6 bases each). The CDR3 contains 13 residues. V lost 8 bases, J lost 3 bases, and 13 bases lay in between. Germline V CDR1 and CDR2: ENHRY, SYGVKD. Here the CDR3 DNA reads TGTGCCATCGCAAAGGGGGGAGAAGAGACCCAGTACTTC. Residues: CAIAKGGEETQYF.

This clonotype occurred a few times. V is TRBV25-1 and J is TRBJ2-3; D gene ambiguous. Trimming removed 3 bases from V and 3 bases from J, with 10 bases in between. From germline, CDR1 is MGHDK and CDR2 SYGVNS. The CDR3 runs to 14 residues. The CDR3 bases are TGTGCCAGCAGTGATGTCCATTTAACAGATACGCAGTATTTT. It yields the protein CASSDVHLTDTQYF. The whole variable domain, filled in from reference TRBV25-1 and TRBJ2-3, reads EADIYQTPRYLVIGTGKKITLECSQTMGHDKMYWYQQDPGMELHLIHYSYGVNSTEKGDLSSESTVSRIRTEHFPLTLESARPSHTSQYLCASSDVHLTDTQYFGPGTRLTVL.

The chain recombines TRBV15 with TRBJ2-5, with D possibly TRBD2 on 6 matching bases. Germline lookup yields CDR1 LNHNV and CDR2 YYDKDF (reference sequence). This CDR3 comprises 12 residues. V lost 3 bases and J lost 5, with 7 bases in between. The CDR3 protein is CATSREGETQYF. The CDR3 DNA sequence: TGTGCCACCAGCAGGGAGGGGGAGACCCAGTACTTC.